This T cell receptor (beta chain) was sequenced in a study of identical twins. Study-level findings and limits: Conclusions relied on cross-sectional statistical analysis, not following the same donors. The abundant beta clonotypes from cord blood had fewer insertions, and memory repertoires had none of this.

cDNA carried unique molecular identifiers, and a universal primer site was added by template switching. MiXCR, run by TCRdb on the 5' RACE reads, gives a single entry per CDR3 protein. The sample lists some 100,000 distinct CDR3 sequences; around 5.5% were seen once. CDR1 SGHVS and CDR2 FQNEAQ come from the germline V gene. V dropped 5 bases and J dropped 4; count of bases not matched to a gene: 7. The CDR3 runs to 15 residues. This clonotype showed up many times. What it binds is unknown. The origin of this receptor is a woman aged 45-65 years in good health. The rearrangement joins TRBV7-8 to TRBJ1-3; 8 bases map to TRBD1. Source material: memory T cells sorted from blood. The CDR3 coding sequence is TGTGCCAGCAGCCACCGAGACAGGGGAGGAAACACCATATATTTT. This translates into CASSHRDRGGNTIYF.